This T cell receptor beta chain was observed in a study of blood T cell repertoires in COVID-19. Across the study: T cells, B-cell-depleted T cells, or PBMCs provided the cDNA or gDNA that served as material.

Original methodology: Estimation of nucleated cell counts was performed using reference gene primer amplification. Data came from immunoSEQ multiplex PCR; TCRdb stores just in-frame clones and leaves some out. V, J and clone size reflect that table, while D and trimming were determined from the DNA. The profile shows around 76,000 clones, roughly 76% of them singletons. The germline V and J ends were trimmed by 6 bases and 9 bases, with 11 bases remaining between them. CDR3 length: 11 amino acids. Germline CDR1 and CDR2: MNHEY and SVGEGT. The material sequenced was peripheral blood. The rearrangement joins TRBV6-2 or TRBV6-3 to TRBJ2-5; D perhaps matches TRBD2 (6 bases). The sequence derives from a woman of 80 years or more with active or convalescent COVID-19. In DNA, the CDR3 is TGTGCCAGCAGCCCGTCGGGGGCCCAGTACTTC. As protein: CASSPSGAQYF.